A single sample gave rise to the 23 T cell receptor beta chains below, sequenced in a study of CD8 T cells in ankylosing spondylitis. Study results and caveats: Blood of patients with ankylosing spondylitis appeared to be characterized by a TCR beta motif of several highly homologous variants.

These TCRs' antigens remain unknown. TCRdb redid the calling of the 5' RACE reads with MiXCR, one entry per CDR3 protein. This table has fewer than 550,000 distinct CDR3 sequences, approximately 5% appearing once. Sequencing was carried out using blood, either unsorted or a sorted T cell fraction (not recorded which). The receptor source for this set is a male donor with ankylosing spondylitis.

This clonotype has ten or more counts. The chain carries TRBV7-2 and TRBJ2-3; TRBD1 agrees at 9 bases. Germline loops: CDR1 SGHTA, CDR2 FQGNSA. After removal of 5 bases from V and 3 bases from J, the junction contained 6 bases not matched to a gene. This CDR3 contains 15 residues. CDR3 residues: CASSATGGATDTQYF. The DNA for the CDR3 is TGTGCCAGCAGCGCGACAGGGGGAGCGACAGATACGCAGTATTTT.

There are a few counts of this clonotype. The rearrangement joins TRBV21-1 to TRBJ2-2; the D call TRBD1 from the table was never checked on the DNA. TRBV21-1 is termed a pseudogene. This CDR3 has 14 residues. Written as DNA, the CDR3 is TGTGCCAGCAGCACCACAGGGTGGACCGGGGAGCTGTTTTTT. It codes for CASSTTGWTGELFF.

This clonotype was counted at least ten times. J is TRBJ1-2 and V is TRBV10-3, with D tentatively TRBD1 (5 bases). Trimming took 0 bases from V and 4 from J, leaving 15 bases between them. The CDR3 sequence is 16 residues long. CDR1 and CDR2 (germline): ENHRY, SYGVKD. CDR3 nucleotide sequence: TGTGCCATCAGTGAGTCGATTGGGGGTCCAGGCTATGGCTACACCTTC. Protein: CAISESIGGPGYGYTF.

The chain carries TRBV9 and TRBJ2-3; TRBD2 agrees at 9 bases. Germline V lookup: CDR1 SGDLS, CDR2 YYNGEE. J was trimmed by 1 base and V by 1 base; bases with no gene match: 7. The CDR3 is 17 amino acids. CDR3 amino acids: CASSVRPLAGGTDTQYF. The CDR3 DNA sequence: TGTGCCAGCAGCGTAAGACCCTTAGCGGGGGGCACAGATACGCAGTATTTT. Full variable domain (remainder filled in from reference TRBV9 and TRBJ2-3): DSGVTQTPKHLITATGQRVTLRCSPRSGDLSVYWYQQSLDQGLQFLIQYYNGEERAKGNILERFSAQQFPDLHSELNLSSLELGDSALYFCASSVRPLAGGTDTQYFGPGTRLTVL.

In its sample, this clonotype was seen many times. The chain couples TRBV7-3 to TRBJ2-6, with a tentative D call TRBD1 (5 bases). This CDR3 region has 17 residues. V shed 1 base and J shed 0 bases, with 10 bases lying between them. Germline CDR1 SGHTA, CDR2 FQGTGA. CDR3 residues: CASSLRGRLSGANVLTF. Written as DNA, the CDR3 is TGTGCCAGCAGCTTAAGGGGCAGGCTCTCTGGGGCCAACGTCCTGACTTTC.

This clonotype was seen a handful of times. This sequence joins TRBV28 and TRBJ2-7; the D is unclear. The V and J ends lost 2 bases and 0 bases respectively, with 11 bases between them. The CDR3 totals 15 residues. The germline V gene has CDR1 MDHEN and CDR2 SYDVKM. The CDR3 spells CASSLGRPVSYEQYF. The CDR3 DNA sequence: TGTGCCAGCAGTTTAGGGCGGCCGGTCTCCTACGAGCAGTACTTC.

This clonotype was recorded many times. The CDR3 DNA sequence: TGTGCCAGCAGCCAAACAGGGAGGCGTACTGAAGCTTTCTTT. It encodes CASSQTGRRTEAFF. This chain connects TRBV6-2 or TRBV6-3 to TRBJ1-1; tentatively, D is TRBD1 (6 bases). The CDR3 has 14 residues. CDR1 is MNHEY and CDR2 is SVGEGT in the germline V gene. Trimming stripped 6 bases from V and 5 bases from J, with 16 bases between.

This clonotype was found many times. The chain has TRBV20-1 and TRBJ2-7; D not resolved. Germline V gene sequence: CDR1 DFQATT, CDR2 SNEGSKA (reference sequence). This CDR3 region has 12 residues. CDR3 DNA: TGCAGCGGACGCCAGAGCTCCTACGAGCAGTACTTC. It codes for CSGRQSSYEQYF.

This clonotype was seen ten or more times. The CDR3 DNA reads as TGTGCCAGCAGCTTGGATCTCTATAATTCACCCCTCCACTTT. This gives the protein CASSLDLYNSPLHF. The V call is TRBV5-5, the J call TRBJ1-6; D not resolved. Trimming shortened V by 0 bases and J by 3 bases, and 4 bases separated the two germline ends. The CDR3 covers 14 residues. Germline V lookup: CDR1 SGHKS, CDR2 YYEKEE (reference sequence).

The table lists this clonotype with many counts. The rearrangement uses TRBV5-1 and TRBJ2-7; 9 bases are shared with TRBD1. The CDR3 is 15 residues long. Trimming removed 1 base from V and 4 bases from J; junction bases left unmatched: 6. CDR1 and CDR2 from the germline V gene are SGHRS and YFSETQ. CDR3 in DNA: TGCGCCAGCAGCTTGAATTGGGACAGGGCTTACGAGCAGTACTTC. Translated, it gives CASSLNWDRAYEQYF.

This clonotype was recorded many times. Here the CDR3 reads CASTPSSGNTIYF. As DNA, the CDR3 is TGTGCCAGCACCCCATCCTCTGGAAACACCATATATTTT. The genes are TRBV7-2 and TRBJ1-3; D is undetermined. CDR1 and CDR2 (germline): SGHTA, FQGNSA. The CDR3 covers 13 residues. V lost 7 bases and J lost 0, with 7 bases in between.

There are a few counts of this clonotype. CDR3 protein: CASSHRDGSYGYTF. The CDR3 DNA reads as TGTGCCAGCAGCCACCGGGACGGGTCTTATGGCTACACCTTC. The J gene is TRBJ1-2, the V gene TRBV7-9, with D possibly matching TRBD1 (5 bases). The CDR3 sequence is 14 residues long. Between the trimmed V and J ends, which lost 5 bases and 5 bases, there was a span of 15 bases. Germline CDR1 SEHNR, CDR2 FQNEAQ (reference sequence).

This clonotype was seen repeatedly, ten times or more. The CDR3 here is CSAKPGRHYNEQFF. CDR3 coding DNA: TGCAGTGCGAAACCGGGACGCCACTACAATGAGCAGTTCTTC. V is TRBV20-1 and J is TRBJ2-1; TRBD1 or TRBD2 may be the D gene (5 bases each). Germline V gene lookup returns CDR1 DFQATT and CDR2 SNEGSKA (reference sequence). V lost 6 bases, J lost 3 bases, and 15 bases lay in between. The CDR3 extends over 14 amino acids.

This clonotype appeared many times. This chain connects TRBV27 to TRBJ1-1; 7 bases agree with TRBD1. The CDR3 extends over 16 amino acids. From germline, CDR1 is MNHEY and CDR2 SMNVEV (reference sequence). The V segment lost 3 bases and the J segment 4 bases; nucleotides outside the gene matches: 11. The CDR3: CASSLEGASLVTEAFF. CDR3 bases: TGTGCCAGCAGTTTGGAGGGGGCATCGTTGGTCACTGAAGCTTTCTTT.

This clonotype was picked up many times. The chain couples TRBV6-1 to TRBJ1-1; D unresolved. CDR3 length: 14 residues. The V and J ends lost 6 bases and 1 base respectively, with 12 bases between them. The germline V gene encodes CDR1 MNHNS and CDR2 SASEGT. CDR3 in DNA: TGTGCCAGCAGCCAGCGGTGGGGGAACACTGAAGCTTTCTTT. Protein product: CASSQRWGNTEAFF.

This clonotype showed up just once. This may stem from a read error, because a much larger clone lies one nucleotide away. This rearrangement joins TRBV20-1 to TRBJ2-7; 7 bases are a match to TRBD1. The length of the CDR3 is 14 residues. Germline V gene data show CDR1 as DFQATT and CDR2 as SNEGSKA (reference sequence). With V trimmed by 3 bases and J by 0 bases, 5 bases remained unmatched. This CDR3 reads CSASPRGTSYEQYF. CDR3 nucleotide sequence: TGCAGTGCTAGTCCCAGGGGGACCTCCTACGAGCAGTACTTC.

This clonotype was seen at least ten times. The CDR3 loop is CAIKLGPSIFSDTQYF. CDR3 nucleotide sequence: TGTGCCATCAAACTGGGACCCTCCATATTTTCAGATACGCAGTATTTT. The chain combines TRBV10-3 with TRBJ2-3; tentatively, D is TRBD1 or TRBD2 (5 bases each). In germline, CDR1 is ENHRY, CDR2 SYGVKD. Trimming stripped 7 bases from V and 4 bases from J, with 21 bases between. This CDR3 contains 16 residues.

In this sample, this clonotype turned up many times. The V call is TRBV28, the J call TRBJ1-5; the match to TRBD1 covers 10 bases. After removal of 4 bases from V and 0 bases from J, the junction contained 15 bases not matched to a gene. Per germline, CDR1 MDHEN and CDR2 SYDVKM. The CDR3 consists of 20 residues. CDR3 sequence: CASSSLPGTGEIYSNQPQHF. DNA for the CDR3: TGTGCCAGCAGTTCCCTCCCCGGGACAGGGGAAATCTATAGCAATCAGCCCCAGCATTTT. Combining the CDR3 with reference TRBV28 and TRBJ1-5 gives the whole variable domain DVKVTQSSRYLVKRTGEKVFLECVQDMDHENMFWYRQDPGLGLRLIYFSYDVKMKEKGDIPEGYSVSREKKERFSLILESASTNQTSMYLCASSSLPGTGEIYSNQPQHFGDGTRLSIL.

The chain links TRBV20-1 to TRBJ2-1; D is uncertain. Trimming shortened V by 5 bases and J by 6 bases, and 20 bases separated the two germline ends. The length of the CDR3 is 15 residues. Germline V gives CDR1 DFQATT, CDR2 SNEGSKA (reference sequence). CDR3 in DNA: TGCAGTGCTCCCCCTGCGTGGATGGGAAGCAATGAGCAGTTCTTC. Translating gives CSAPPAWMGSNEQFF.

This clonotype was seen a handful of times. The chain employs TRBV10-3 and TRBJ2-3; TRBD2 matches at 12 bases. V trimming: 6 bases; J trimming: 2 bases; junction bases outside the gene matches: 6. The CDR3 is made up of 16 amino acids. Looked up from germline, CDR1 is ENHRY and CDR2 is SYGVKD. DNA of the CDR3: TGTGCCATCAGCAGACTAGCGGGGGTACTCACAGATACGCAGTATTTT. Protein sequence: CAISRLAGVLTDTQYF.

This clonotype was detected many times. The chain joins TRBV29-1 to TRBJ2-7; 11 nucleotides align to TRBD1. This CDR3 has 14 residues. CDR1 SQVTM and CDR2 ANQGSEA come from the germline V gene. The CDR3 nucleotides are TGCAGTGTGACCGGGACAGGGGGCTCCTACGAGCAGTACTTC. Translated: CSVTGTGGSYEQYF.

This clonotype was found many times. This chain connects TRBV11-2 to TRBJ2-7; the match to TRBD1 covers 8 bases. There are 16 residues in the CDR3. The germline V gene encodes CDR1 SGHAT and CDR2 FQNNGV. V trimming: 4 bases; J trimming: 3 bases; junction bases outside the gene matches: 11. Here the CDR3 reads CASSSNSDRGGYEQYF. In nucleotides, the CDR3 is TGTGCCAGCAGCTCTAATTCAGACAGGGGAGGCTACGAGCAGTACTTC. Combining the CDR3 with reference TRBV11-2 and TRBJ2-7 gives the whole variable domain EAGVAQSPRYKIIEKRQSVAFWCNPISGHATLYWYQQILGQGPKLLIQFQNNGVVDDSQLPKDRFSAERLKGVDSTLKIQPAKLEDSAVYLCASSSNSDRGGYEQYFGPGTRLTVT.

The sample holds many counts of this clonotype. The genes are TRBV6-1 and TRBJ1-5; 10 bases fit TRBD1. Germline CDR1 reads MNHNS; CDR2 reads SASEGT. With V trimmed by 6 bases and J by 4 bases, 9 bases remained unmatched. This CDR3 is 16 amino acids long. CDR3 in DNA: TGTGCCAGCAGATCCGCCCCGGGACAGGGGAATCAGCCCCAGCATTTT. It specifies CASRSAPGQGNQPQHF.